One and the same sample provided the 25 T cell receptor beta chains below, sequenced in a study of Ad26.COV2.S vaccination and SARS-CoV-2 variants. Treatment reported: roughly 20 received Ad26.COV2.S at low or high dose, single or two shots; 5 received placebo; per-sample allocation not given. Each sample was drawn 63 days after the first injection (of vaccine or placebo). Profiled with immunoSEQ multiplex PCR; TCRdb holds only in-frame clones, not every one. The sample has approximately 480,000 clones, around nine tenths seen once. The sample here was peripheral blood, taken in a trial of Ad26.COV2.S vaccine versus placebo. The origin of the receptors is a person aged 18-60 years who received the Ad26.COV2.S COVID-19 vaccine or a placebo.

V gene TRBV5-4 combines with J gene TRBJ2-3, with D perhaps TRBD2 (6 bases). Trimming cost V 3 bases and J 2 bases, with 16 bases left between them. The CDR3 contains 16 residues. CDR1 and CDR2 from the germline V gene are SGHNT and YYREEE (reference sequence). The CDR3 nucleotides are TGTGCCAGCAGCTCTGGGGGGTACGGAAACACAGATACGCAGTATTTT. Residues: CASSSGGYGNTDTQYF.

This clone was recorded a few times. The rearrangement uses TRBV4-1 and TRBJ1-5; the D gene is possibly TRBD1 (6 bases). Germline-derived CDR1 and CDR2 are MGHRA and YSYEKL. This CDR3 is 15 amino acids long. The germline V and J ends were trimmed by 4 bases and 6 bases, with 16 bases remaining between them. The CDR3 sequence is CASSLSPRRGQPQHF. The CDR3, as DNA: TGCGCCAGCAGCCTTTCCCCCCGCAGGGGTCAGCCCCAGCATTTT.

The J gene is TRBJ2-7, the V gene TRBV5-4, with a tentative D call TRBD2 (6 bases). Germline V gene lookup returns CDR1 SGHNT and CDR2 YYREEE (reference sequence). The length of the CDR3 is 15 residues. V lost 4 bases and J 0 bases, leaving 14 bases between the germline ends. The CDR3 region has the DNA TGTGCCAGCAGCCGATCCGGGGGAGGCTCCTACGAGCAGTACTTC. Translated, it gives CASSRSGGGSYEQYF.

The CDR3 DNA reads TGCAGCGTTACCCCGGAGGGACAGGGAACCTATGGCTACACCTTC. Residues: CSVTPEGQGTYGYTF. This chain links TRBV29-1 with TRBJ1-2; TRBD1 matches 9 bases. The junction had 11 bases not matched to a gene; V was cut back by 5 bases and J by 4 bases. Per the germline V gene, CDR1 is SQVTM and CDR2 is ANQGSEA. The CDR3 totals 15 residues.

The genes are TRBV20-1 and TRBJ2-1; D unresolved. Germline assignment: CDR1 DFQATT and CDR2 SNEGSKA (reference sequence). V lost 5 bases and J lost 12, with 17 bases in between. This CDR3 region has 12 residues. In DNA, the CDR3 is TGCAGTGCTCGTGGGGTCTCCCTGAGGCAGTTCTTC. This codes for CSARGVSLRQFF.

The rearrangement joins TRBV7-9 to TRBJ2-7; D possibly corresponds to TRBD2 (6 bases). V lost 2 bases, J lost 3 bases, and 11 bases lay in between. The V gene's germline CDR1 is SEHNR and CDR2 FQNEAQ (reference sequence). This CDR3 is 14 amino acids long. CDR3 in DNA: TGTGCCAGCAGCTTACCAATGGGGGGCTACGAGCAGTACTTC. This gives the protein CASSLPMGGYEQYF.

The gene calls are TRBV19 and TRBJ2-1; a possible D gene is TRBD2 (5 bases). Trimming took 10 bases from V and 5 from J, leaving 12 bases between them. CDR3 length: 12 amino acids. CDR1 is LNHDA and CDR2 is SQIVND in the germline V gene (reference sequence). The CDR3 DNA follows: TGTGCCACCCGGACTTTGGACAATGAGCAGTTCTTC. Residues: CATRTLDNEQFF.

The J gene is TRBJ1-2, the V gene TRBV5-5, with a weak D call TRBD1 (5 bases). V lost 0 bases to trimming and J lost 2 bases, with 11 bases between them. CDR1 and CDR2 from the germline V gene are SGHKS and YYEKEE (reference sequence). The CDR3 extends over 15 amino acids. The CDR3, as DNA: TGTGCCAGCAGCTTGGCTGGGACGCTAAACTATGGCTACACCTTC. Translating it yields CASSLAGTLNYGYTF.

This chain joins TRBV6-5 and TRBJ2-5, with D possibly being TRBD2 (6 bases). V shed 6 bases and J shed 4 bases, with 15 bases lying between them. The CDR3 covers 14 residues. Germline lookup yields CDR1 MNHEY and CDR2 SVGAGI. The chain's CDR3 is CASSAGTRGETQYF. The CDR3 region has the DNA TGTGCCAGCAGCGCCGGGACTCGAGGAGAGACCCAGTACTTC.

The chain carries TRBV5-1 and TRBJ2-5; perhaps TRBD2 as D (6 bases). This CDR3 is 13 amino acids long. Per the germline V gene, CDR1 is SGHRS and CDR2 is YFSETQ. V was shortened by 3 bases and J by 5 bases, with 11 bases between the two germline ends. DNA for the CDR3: TGCGCCAGCAGCTCGGGAGTTGTGGAGACCCAGTACTTC. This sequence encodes CASSSGVVETQYF.

The CDR3 sequence is CASSPRGGESSYEQYF. The CDR3 coding sequence is TGTGCCAGCAGCCCTAGAGGAGGGGAAAGCTCCTACGAGCAGTACTTC. The chain couples TRBV9 to TRBJ2-7, with a possible D match to TRBD2 (6 bases). Per germline, CDR1 SGDLS and CDR2 YYNGEE. Trimming stripped 4 bases from V and 0 bases from J, with 17 bases between. The CDR3 is 16 amino acids.

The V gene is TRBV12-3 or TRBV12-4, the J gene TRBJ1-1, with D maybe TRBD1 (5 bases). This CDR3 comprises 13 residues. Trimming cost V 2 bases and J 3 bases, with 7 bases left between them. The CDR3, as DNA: TGTGCCAGCAGTTTAAAAGGGGACACTGAAGCTTTCTTT. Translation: CASSLKGDTEAFF.

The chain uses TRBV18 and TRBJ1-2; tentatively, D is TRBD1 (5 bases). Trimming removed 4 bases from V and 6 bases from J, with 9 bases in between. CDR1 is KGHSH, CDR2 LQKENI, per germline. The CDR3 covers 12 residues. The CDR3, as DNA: TGTGCCAGCTCACAGGGACTAGATGGCTACACCTTC. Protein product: CASSQGLDGYTF.

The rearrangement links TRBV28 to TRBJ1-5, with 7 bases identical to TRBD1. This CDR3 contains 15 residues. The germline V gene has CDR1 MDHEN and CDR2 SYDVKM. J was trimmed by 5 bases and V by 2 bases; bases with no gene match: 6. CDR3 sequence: CASSLDGTAHQPQHF. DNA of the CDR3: TGTGCCAGCAGTTTAGACGGGACAGCACATCAGCCCCAGCATTTT.

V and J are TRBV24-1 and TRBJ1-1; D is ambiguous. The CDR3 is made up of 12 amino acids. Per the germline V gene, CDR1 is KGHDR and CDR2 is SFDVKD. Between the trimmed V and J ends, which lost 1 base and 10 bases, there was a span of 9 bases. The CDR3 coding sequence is TGTGCCACCAGTGATTTATGGGATTCAGCTTTCTTT. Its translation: CATSDLWDSAFF.

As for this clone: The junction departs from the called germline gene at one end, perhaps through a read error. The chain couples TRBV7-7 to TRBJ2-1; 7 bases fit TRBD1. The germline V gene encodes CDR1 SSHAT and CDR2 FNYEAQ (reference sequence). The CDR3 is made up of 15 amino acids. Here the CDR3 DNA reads TGTGCTAGCAGTAAAAGTATTGACAGGGCCGATGAGCAGTTCTTC. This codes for CASSKSIDRADEQFF.

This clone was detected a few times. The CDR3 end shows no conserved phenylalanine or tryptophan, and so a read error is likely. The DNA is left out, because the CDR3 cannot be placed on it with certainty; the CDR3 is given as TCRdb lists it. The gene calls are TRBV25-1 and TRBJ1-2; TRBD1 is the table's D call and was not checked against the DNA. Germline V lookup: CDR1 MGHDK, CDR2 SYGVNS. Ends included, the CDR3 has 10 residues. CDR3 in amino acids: CASSDWGLLL.

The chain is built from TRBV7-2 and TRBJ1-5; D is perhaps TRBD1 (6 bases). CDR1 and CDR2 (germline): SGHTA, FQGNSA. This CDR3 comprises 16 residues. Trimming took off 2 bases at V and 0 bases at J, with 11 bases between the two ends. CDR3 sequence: CASSLRTAYSNQPQHF. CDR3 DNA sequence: TGTGCCAGCAGCTTACGGACAGCTTATAGCAATCAGCCCCAGCATTTT.

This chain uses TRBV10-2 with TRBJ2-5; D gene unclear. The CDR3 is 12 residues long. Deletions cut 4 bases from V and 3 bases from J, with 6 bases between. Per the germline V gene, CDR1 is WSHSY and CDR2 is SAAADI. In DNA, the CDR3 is TGCGCCAGCAGTGTGACGGAAGAGACCCAGTACTTC. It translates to CASSVTEETQYF.

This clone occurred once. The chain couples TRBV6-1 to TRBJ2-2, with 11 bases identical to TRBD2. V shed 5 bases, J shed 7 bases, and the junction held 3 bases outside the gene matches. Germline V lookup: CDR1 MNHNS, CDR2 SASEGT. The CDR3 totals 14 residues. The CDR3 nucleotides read TGTGCCAGCAGTATAGCGGGAGGGGGCGGGGAGCTGTTTTTT. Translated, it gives CASSIAGGGGELFF.

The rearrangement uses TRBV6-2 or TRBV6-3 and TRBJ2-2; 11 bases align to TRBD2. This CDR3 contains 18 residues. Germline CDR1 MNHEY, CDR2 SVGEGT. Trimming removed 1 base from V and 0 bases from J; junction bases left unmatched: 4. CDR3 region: CASSYYGTSGANTGELFF. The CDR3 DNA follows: TGTGCCAGCAGTTACTACGGGACTAGCGGTGCGAACACCGGGGAGCTGTTTTTT.

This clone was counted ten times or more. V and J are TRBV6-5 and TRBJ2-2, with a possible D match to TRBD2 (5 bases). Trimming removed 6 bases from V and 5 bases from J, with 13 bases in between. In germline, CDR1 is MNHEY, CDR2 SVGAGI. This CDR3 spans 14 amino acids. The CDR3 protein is CASSPQRVTGELFF. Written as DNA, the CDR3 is TGTGCCAGCAGCCCCCAGAGGGTGACCGGGGAGCTGTTTTTT.

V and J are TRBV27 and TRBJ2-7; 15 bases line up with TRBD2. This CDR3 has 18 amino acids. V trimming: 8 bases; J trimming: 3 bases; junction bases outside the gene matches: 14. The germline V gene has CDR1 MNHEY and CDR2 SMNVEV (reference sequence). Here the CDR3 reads CASGRPGLAGGIVYEQYF. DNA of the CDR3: TGTGCCAGCGGGAGACCGGGACTAGCGGGAGGAATAGTCTACGAGCAGTACTTC.

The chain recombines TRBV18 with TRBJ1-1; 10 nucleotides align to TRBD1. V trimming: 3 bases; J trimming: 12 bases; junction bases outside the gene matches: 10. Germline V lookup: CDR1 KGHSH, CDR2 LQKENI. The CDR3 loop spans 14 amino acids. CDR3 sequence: CASSPKAPGQGSFF. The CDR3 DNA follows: TGTGCCAGCTCACCGAAAGCTCCGGGACAGGGGTCTTTCTTT.

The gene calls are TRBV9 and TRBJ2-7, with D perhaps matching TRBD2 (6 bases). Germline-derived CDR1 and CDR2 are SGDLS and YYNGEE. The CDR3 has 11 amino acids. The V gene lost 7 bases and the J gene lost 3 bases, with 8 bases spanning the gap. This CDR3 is CASGGLYEQYF. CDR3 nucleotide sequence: TGTGCCAGCGGAGGGCTCTACGAGCAGTACTTC.